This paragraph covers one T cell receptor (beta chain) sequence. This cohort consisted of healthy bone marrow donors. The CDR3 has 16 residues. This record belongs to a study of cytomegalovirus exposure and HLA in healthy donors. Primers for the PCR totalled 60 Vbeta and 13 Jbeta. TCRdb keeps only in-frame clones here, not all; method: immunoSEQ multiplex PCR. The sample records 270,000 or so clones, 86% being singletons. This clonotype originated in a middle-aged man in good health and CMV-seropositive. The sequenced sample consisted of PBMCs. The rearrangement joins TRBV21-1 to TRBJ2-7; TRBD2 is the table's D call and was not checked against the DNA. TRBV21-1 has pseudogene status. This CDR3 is CASSKAQSGVSYEQYF. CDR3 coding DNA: TGTGCCAGCAGCAAAGCACAAAGCGGCGTCTCCTACGAGCAGTACTTC.